This T cell receptor beta chain was recovered during a study of pediatric ulcerative colitis. Here immunoSEQ multiplex PCR was the method, and the copy in TCRdb shows in-frame clones only, minus some. Altogether over 15,000 clones are present, about two thirds being singletons, with the ten largest covering 3.4%. The rectum was sampled with one to two pinch biopsies at colonoscopy. In regard to this clone: The antigen remains undetermined.

CDR1 is GTSNPN and CDR2 is SVGIG in the germline V gene (reference sequence). The CDR3 runs 13 residues. V lost 5 bases to trimming and J lost 4 bases; unmatched junction nucleotides: 8. General study results and limits: Clonal expansions reduced rectal repertoire diversity in acute severe colitis.

Input material: gut tissue. The clonotype comes from a girl between 10 and 17 years old with moderate ulcerative colitis. This sequence joins TRBV30 and TRBJ2-7; 7 bases align to TRBD2. CDR3 sequence: CAWDTGAGYEQYF. The CDR3 DNA sequence: TGTGCCTGGGATACCGGAGCGGGGTACGAGCAGTACTTC.